The 14 T cell receptor beta chains in this list originate from one sample, sequenced in a study of patients and donors after allogeneic stem cell transplantation. TCRdb used MiXCR to reprocess the RT-PCR reads, holding one entry per CDR3 protein. The profile shows hundreds of thousands of distinct CDR3 sequences, 15% to 20% of them singletons. Material for sequencing was blood, either unsorted or a sorted T cell fraction (not recorded which). The receptors were sampled from a human donor who was either an allogeneic HSCT recipient or a stem cell or donor lymphocyte infusion donor (not recorded which). It is not recorded whose cells these are; they may come from a transplant donor.

This chain joins TRBV9 and TRBJ2-3, with D maybe TRBD2 (6 bases). The CDR3 length is 15 residues. In germline, CDR1 is SGDLS, CDR2 YYNGEE. The ends were cut back, 0 bases at V and 4 bases at J, with 12 bases in the middle. CDR3 coding DNA: TGTGCCAGCAGCGTAGGGAGGCGGGGTGCAGATACGCAGTATTTT. It is translated as CASSVGRRGADTQYF.

This clonotype showed up just a few times. The V and J genes are TRBV20-1 and TRBJ1-6, with a possible D match to TRBD1 (5 bases). Germline CDR1 is DFQATT and CDR2 is SNEGSKA (reference sequence). The CDR3 covers 15 residues. V was shortened by 1 base and J by 0 bases, with 7 bases between the two germline ends. CDR3 sequence reads: CSARVDSSYNSPLHF. CDR3 sequence (DNA): TGCAGTGCTAGAGTCGACAGCTCCTATAATTCACCCCTCCACTTT.

Comment on this clonotype: Just one base apart from a much larger clone, this may be a read error. The chain joins TRBV10-3 to TRBJ2-2, with 10 positions matching TRBD1. This CDR3 has 16 residues. Per the germline V gene, CDR1 is ENHRY and CDR2 is SYGVKD. This chain's CDR3 is CTISLGTGALGGELFF. The DNA of the CDR3 is TGTACCATCAGCTTGGGGACAGGGGCCCTAGGCGGGGAGCTGTTTTTT.

This sequence joins TRBV20-1 and TRBJ2-1, with D unresolved. Germline V gives CDR1 DFQATT, CDR2 SNEGSKA (reference sequence). The CDR3 length is 16 residues. V lost 6 bases to trimming and J lost 7 bases, with 25 bases between them. In DNA, the CDR3 is TGCAGTGCAAACAATCAGCTCCCTAGTATCAGTAATGAGCAGTTCTTC. Amino acid sequence: CSANNQLPSISNEQFF.

The gene calls are TRBV9 and TRBJ1-3; D is undetermined. The CDR3 has 14 amino acids. Germline CDR1 SGDLS, CDR2 YYNGEE. Trimming removed 3 bases at V and 2 bases at J, with 9 bases between. CDR3 coding DNA: TGTGCCAGCAGCGCCAGAGGGACTGGAAACACCATATATTTT. Its translation is CASSARGTGNTIYF.

The chain joins TRBV21-1 to TRBJ2-2. TRBV21-1 is a documented pseudogene. The CDR3 spans 13 residues. The CDR3 reads CASSKLSLMELFF. In nucleotides, the CDR3 is TGTGCCAGCAGCAAACTAAGTCTTATGGAGCTGTTTTTT.

The rearrangement joins TRBV6-1 to TRBJ1-2, with TRBD1 as a possible D gene (6 bases). The CDR3 is made up of 15 amino acids. Between the trimmed V and J ends, which lost 0 bases and 4 bases, there was a span of 12 bases. Germline assignment: CDR1 MNHNS and CDR2 SASEGT. This CDR3 reads CASSEANGTPYGYTF. The DNA of the CDR3 is TGTGCCAGCAGTGAAGCTAACGGGACACCCTATGGCTACACCTTC.

This chain connects TRBV2 to TRBJ2-1, with D hard to call. Per germline, CDR1 SNHLY and CDR2 FYNNEI. The CDR3 sequence is 13 residues long. The ends were cut back, 9 bases at V and 5 bases at J, with 14 bases in the middle. CDR3 region: CASTWYLDNEQFF. Here the CDR3 DNA reads TGTGCCAGTACCTGGTACTTGGACAATGAGCAGTTCTTC. Filled out from reference TRBV2 and TRBJ2-1, the complete variable domain reads EPEVTQTPSHQVTQMGQEVILRCVPISNHLYFYWYRQILGQKVEFLVSFYNNEISEKSEIFDDQFSVERPDGSNFTLKIRSTKLEDSAMYFCASTWYLDNEQFFGPGTRLTVL.

CDR3 in amino acids: CSARGLDPGERWNGELFF. DNA of the CDR3: TGCAGTGCTAGAGGGCTAGATCCAGGGGAAAGGTGGAACGGGGAGCTGTTTTTT. The V call is TRBV20-1, the J call TRBJ2-2; D possibly corresponds to TRBD1 (6 bases). This CDR3 region has 18 residues. CDR1 DFQATT and CDR2 SNEGSKA come from the germline V gene (reference sequence). Trimming took off 1 base at V and 7 bases at J, with 25 bases between the two ends.

The chain links TRBV4-1 to TRBJ2-5; TRBD1 matches at 12 bases. There are 16 residues in the CDR3. CDR1 is MGHRA and CDR2 is YSYEKL in the germline V gene. V lost 3 bases, J lost 4 bases, and 6 bases stayed unmatched. The CDR3 coding sequence is TGCGCCAGCAGCCAGACGGGACAGGGGGCTCGAGAGACCCAGTACTTC. Translating gives CASSQTGQGARETQYF.

On this clonotype: One junction end does not reproduce the germline sequence, and a read error may be involved. V is TRBV4-3 and J is TRBJ1-2; D remains unclear. The CDR3 has 15 residues. Per the germline V gene, CDR1 is LGHNA and CDR2 is YSLEER. CDR3 nucleotides: TGCGCCAGCAGCCAAGATCGGTCAGCTAACTATGGCTACTCCTTC. Encoded protein: CASSQDRSANYGYSF.

This chain uses TRBV6-2 or TRBV6-3 with TRBJ2-7, with D possibly matching TRBD1 (5 bases). The CDR3 runs to 12 residues. V gave up 6 bases and J gave up 3 bases, with 9 bases separating them. CDR1 and CDR2 (germline): MNHEY, SVGEGT. The CDR3 nucleotides read TGTGCCAGCAGCCTACAGGACTACGAGCAGTACTTC. This encodes CASSLQDYEQYF.

In this sample, this clonotype turned up a few times. The chain has TRBV15 and TRBJ2-7; 7 bases map to TRBD2. V was clipped by 0 bases and J by 1 base; unmatched bases: 12. CDR1 is LNHNV and CDR2 is YYDKDF in the germline V gene (reference sequence). CDR3 length: 18 amino acids. The CDR3 region is CATSREAGWGIVSYEQYF. CDR3 bases: TGTGCCACCAGCAGAGAAGCGGGATGGGGAATAGTATCCTACGAGCAGTACTTC. Combining the CDR3 with reference TRBV15 and TRBJ2-7 gives the whole variable domain DAMVIQNPRYQVTQFGKPVTLSCSQTLNHNVMYWYQQKSSQAPKLLFHYYDKDFNNEADTPDNFQSRRPNTSFCFLDIRSPGLGDTAMYLCATSREAGWGIVSYEQYFGPGTRLTVT.

The rearrangement links TRBV5-1 to TRBJ2-7; D gene unclear. This CDR3 is built from 16 residues. The V end lost 0 bases, the J end lost 6 bases, and 19 bases lay between the germline ends. The germline gives CDR1 SGHRS, CDR2 YFSETQ. The DNA for the CDR3 is TGCGCCAGCAGCTTGGACCTTAGGCTCCCCACGGTCGAGCAGTACTTC. Residues: CASSLDLRLPTVEQYF.